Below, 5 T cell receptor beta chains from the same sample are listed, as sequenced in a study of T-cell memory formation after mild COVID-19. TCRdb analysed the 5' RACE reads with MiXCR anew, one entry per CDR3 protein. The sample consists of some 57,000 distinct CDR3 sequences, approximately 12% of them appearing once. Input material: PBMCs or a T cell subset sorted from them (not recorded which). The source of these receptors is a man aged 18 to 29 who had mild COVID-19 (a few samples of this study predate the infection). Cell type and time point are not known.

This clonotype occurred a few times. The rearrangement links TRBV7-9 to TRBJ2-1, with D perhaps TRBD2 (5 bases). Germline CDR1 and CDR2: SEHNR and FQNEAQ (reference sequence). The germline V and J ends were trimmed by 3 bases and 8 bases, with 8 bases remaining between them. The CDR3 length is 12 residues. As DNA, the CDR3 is TGTGCCAGCAGCTTCGGGGTCTATGAGCAGTTCTTC. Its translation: CASSFGVYEQFF.

The CDR3 reads CSAFGPNNEKLFF. In DNA form, the CDR3 reads TGCAGTGCTTTCGGACCGAATAATGAAAAACTGTTTTTT. The chain combines TRBV20-1 with TRBJ1-4; D is undetermined. The CDR3 has 13 amino acids. V lost 5 bases and J 4 bases, leaving 11 bases between the germline ends. Per germline, CDR1 DFQATT and CDR2 SNEGSKA (reference sequence).

This chain's CDR3 is CASRKTGGAEAFF. CDR3 in DNA: TGTGCCAGCAGAAAAACAGGGGGGGCTGAAGCTTTCTTT. The chain employs TRBV2 and TRBJ1-1, with 8 bases matching TRBD1. In germline, CDR1 is SNHLY, CDR2 FYNNEI. V shed 6 bases and J 6 bases; nucleotides not matched to a gene: 6. This CDR3 comprises 13 residues. The variable domain in full, completed from reference TRBV2 and TRBJ1-1, reads EPEVTQTPSHQVTQMGQEVILRCVPISNHLYFYWYRQILGQKVEFLVSFYNNEISEKSEIFDDQFSVERPDGSNFTLKIRSTKLEDSAMYFCASRKTGGAEAFFGQGTRLTVV.

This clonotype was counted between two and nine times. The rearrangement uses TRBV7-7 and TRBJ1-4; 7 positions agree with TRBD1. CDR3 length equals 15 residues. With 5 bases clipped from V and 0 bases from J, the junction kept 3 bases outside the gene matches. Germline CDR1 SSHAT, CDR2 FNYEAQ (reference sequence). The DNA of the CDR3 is TGTGCCAGCAGCGTAACAGGGGCAACTAATGAAAAACTGTTTTTT. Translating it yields CASSVTGATNEKLFF.

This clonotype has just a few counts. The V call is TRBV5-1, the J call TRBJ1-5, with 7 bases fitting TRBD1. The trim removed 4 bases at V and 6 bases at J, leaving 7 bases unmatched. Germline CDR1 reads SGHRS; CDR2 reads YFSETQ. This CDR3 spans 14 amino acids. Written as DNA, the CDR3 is TGCGCCAGCAGCCAGGCGACAGGGTTTCAGCCCCAGCATTTT. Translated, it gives CASSQATGFQPQHF.